The 14 T cell receptor beta chains below all came from one sample that was sequenced in a study of blood T cell repertoires in COVID-19. Data came from immunoSEQ multiplex PCR; TCRdb stores just in-frame clones and leaves some out. The table records 200,000 to 250,000 clones, more than 75% of them present only once. Sequenced material: peripheral blood. Receptors were obtained from a woman aged 40-49 years with acute or convalescent COVID-19.

The rearrangement joins TRBV7-2 to TRBJ1-5; no reliable D call. Deletions cut 0 bases from V and 0 bases from J, with 12 bases between. CDR1 SGHTA and CDR2 FQGNSA come from the germline V gene. The CDR3 consists of 17 residues. The CDR3 spells CASSLALADYSNQPQHF. The CDR3 nucleotides read TGTGCCAGCAGCTTAGCTCTGGCAGATTATAGCAATCAGCCCCAGCATTTT. Full variable domain (remainder filled in from reference TRBV7-2 and TRBJ1-5): GAGVSQSPSNKVTEKGKDVELRCDPISGHTALYWYRQSLGQGLEFLIYFQGNSAPDKSGLPSDRFSAERTGGSVSTLTIQRTQQEDSAVYLCASSLALADYSNQPQHFGDGTRLSIL.

This rearrangement joins TRBV3-1 (or the pseudogene TRBV3-2) to TRBJ1-6, with D unresolved. The CDR3 is 15 residues long. Between the trimmed V and J ends, which lost 1 base and 2 bases, there was a span of 6 bases. CDR1 is LGHDT, CDR2 YNNKEL, per germline (reference sequence). CDR3 loop: CASSQGTAYNSPLHF. The CDR3 DNA is TGTGCCAGCAGCCAAGGCACAGCCTATAATTCACCCCTCCACTTT.

The rearrangement uses TRBV19 and TRBJ2-5; a weak D match, TRBD1 (5 bases). The CDR3 totals 14 residues. Germline CDR1 LNHDA, CDR2 SQIVND (reference sequence). With 3 bases removed from V and 5 bases from J, the gap between germline ends came to 13 bases. CDR3 residues: CASSIGEDSETQYF. The CDR3 nucleotides read TGTGCCAGTAGTATTGGTGAAGACAGTGAGACCCAGTACTTC.

The chain is built from TRBV14 and TRBJ2-1; TRBD2 matches at 11 bases. The J segment lost 3 bases and the V segment lost 1 base, leaving 2 bases of the junction unmatched. The CDR3 consists of 16 residues. Germline values: CDR1 SGHDN, CDR2 FVKESK. The CDR3 loop is CASSQVAGGFYNEQFF. The CDR3 coding sequence is TGTGCCAGCAGCCAAGTAGCGGGAGGGTTCTACAATGAGCAGTTCTTC. Full variable domain (remainder filled in from reference TRBV14 and TRBJ2-1): EAGVTQFPSHSVIEKGQTVTLRCDPISGHDNLYWYRRVMGKEIKFLLHFVKESKQDESGMPNNRFLAERTGGTYSTLKVQPAELEDSGVYFCASSQVAGGFYNEQFFGPGTRLTVL.

The chain carries TRBV7-2 and TRBJ2-1, with 14 bases identical to TRBD2. V was clipped by 4 bases and J by 12 bases; unmatched bases: 11. The CDR3 totals 16 residues. Germline CDR1 and CDR2: SGHTA and FQGNSA. CDR3 region: CASSSPTSGGVRVQFF. In DNA form, the CDR3 reads TGTGCCAGCAGCTCCCCGACTAGCGGGGGGGTCAGGGTGCAGTTCTTC.

This clone was seen once. The chain recombines TRBV6-2 or TRBV6-3 with TRBJ2-7; D is perhaps TRBD2 (5 bases). The CDR3 is made up of 13 amino acids. Germline V gene data show CDR1 as MNHEY and CDR2 as SVGEGT. V dropped 4 bases and J dropped 0 bases, with 7 bases sitting between them. The CDR3 DNA reads as TGTGCCAGCAGTTCTAGCCCCTCCTACGAGCAGTACTTC. As protein: CASSSSPSYEQYF.

The rearrangement joins TRBV5-1 to TRBJ2-1, with 11 bases aligning to TRBD2. Per the germline V gene, CDR1 is SGHRS and CDR2 is YFSETQ. The J segment lost 0 bases and the V segment lost 6 bases, leaving 14 bases of the junction unmatched. There are 19 residues in the CDR3. CDR3 sequence reads: CASKVAGLAAFSSYNEQFF. CDR3 coding DNA: TGCGCCAGCAAAGTGGCGGGACTAGCGGCATTCAGCTCCTACAATGAGCAGTTCTTC.

This chain connects TRBV6-5 to TRBJ1-1; 8 bases are a match to TRBD1. CDR3 length equals 12 residues. Trimming took 6 bases from V and 5 from J; bases not matched to a gene: 2. Germline CDR1 MNHEY, CDR2 SVGAGI. In DNA, the CDR3 is TGTGCCAGCAGACAGGGGGTTACTGAAGCTTTCTTT. This sequence encodes CASRQGVTEAFF.

The rearrangement joins TRBV6-2 or TRBV6-3 to TRBJ2-7; tentative D call: TRBD1 (6 bases). CDR3 length equals 15 residues. Germline V lookup: CDR1 MNHEY, CDR2 SVGEGT. Trimming took 2 bases from V and 3 from J, leaving 14 bases between them. The CDR3 reads CASSYGNRVLYEQYF. In DNA form, the CDR3 reads TGTGCCAGCAGTTACGGAAACAGGGTACTCTACGAGCAGTACTTC.

The genes are TRBV4-2 and TRBJ2-1; 9 nucleotides line up with TRBD2. The CDR3 is made up of 18 amino acids. V gave up 1 base and J gave up 6 bases; unmatched junction bases: 13. CDR1 is LGHNA, CDR2 YNFKEQ, per germline. The CDR3 here is CASSQARLAGDQVNEQFF. CDR3 sequence (DNA): TGTGCCAGCAGCCAAGCTCGGTTAGCGGGAGACCAGGTCAATGAGCAGTTCTTC.

The V call is TRBV7-9, the J call TRBJ2-6; D remains unclear. This CDR3 comprises 15 residues. V dropped 2 bases and J dropped 0 bases, with 5 bases sitting between them. Germline-derived CDR1 and CDR2 are SEHNR and FQNEAQ (reference sequence). The CDR3 DNA is TGTGCCAGCAGCTTAAGAGGCTCTGGGGCCAACGTCCTGACTTTC. Translated, it gives CASSLRGSGANVLTF.

This chain connects TRBV5-1 to TRBJ2-1; D is possibly TRBD1 (5 bases). Between the trimmed V and J ends, which lost 0 bases and 3 bases, there was a span of 19 bases. CDR3 length: 18 amino acids. CDR1 SGHRS and CDR2 YFSETQ come from the germline V gene. Written as DNA, the CDR3 is TGCGCCAGCAGCTTGGGGCAGGGCCTCTCCCCGATCTACAATGAGCAGTTCTTC. Translating gives CASSLGQGLSPIYNEQFF.

The chain's CDR3 is CASNTEGLAINTGELFF. The CDR3 bases are TGCGCCAGCAACACCGAGGGACTAGCAATAAACACCGGGGAGCTGTTTTTT. This chain connects TRBV5-1 to TRBJ2-2; 9 bases line up with TRBD2. V shed 6 bases and J 2 bases; nucleotides not matched to a gene: 11. The CDR3 sequence is 17 residues long. Germline V gene data show CDR1 as SGHRS and CDR2 as YFSETQ.

This clone came up once. The gene calls are TRBV4-2 and TRBJ1-1; weak D call: TRBD1 (5 bases). The CDR3 length is 14 residues. The V end was cut by 1 base, the J end by 5 bases, with 11 bases between. CDR1 is LGHNA, CDR2 YNFKEQ, per germline. The CDR3 DNA reads as TGTGCCAGCAGCCAAGTGGGGGGGGAAACTGAAGCTTTCTTT. It specifies CASSQVGGETEAFF.